This TCR beta chain was retrieved from a study of shared clonotypes between healthy human individuals. On the study more broadly: Those who served as donors were a couple of women and a few men between the ages of 18 and 49.

Participating donors were healthy, HIV-negative adults free of recent acute infections or vaccinations. Assay used: immunoSEQ multiplex PCR; TCRdb lists only in-frame clones, some missing. This table holds 2 million to 2.5 million clones, 80% to 95% found once. The specimen sequenced was naive CD4+ T cells from PBMCs. Stated subset: CD45RA+ positively selected. This receptor was identified in a man between 18 and 35 years old in good health. Some clones in this sample may be carry-over from other donors' samples.

CDR3 sequence (DNA): TGCGCCAGCAGCTTGGGCTTCGGGGCAACTAATGAAAAACTGTTTTTT. This gives the protein CASSLGFGATNEKLFF. The V call is TRBV5-1, the J call TRBJ1-4; D uncertain. This CDR3 has 16 amino acids. CDR1 and CDR2 from the germline V gene are SGHRS and YFSETQ. The V and J ends lost 0 bases and 0 bases respectively, with 9 bases between them.